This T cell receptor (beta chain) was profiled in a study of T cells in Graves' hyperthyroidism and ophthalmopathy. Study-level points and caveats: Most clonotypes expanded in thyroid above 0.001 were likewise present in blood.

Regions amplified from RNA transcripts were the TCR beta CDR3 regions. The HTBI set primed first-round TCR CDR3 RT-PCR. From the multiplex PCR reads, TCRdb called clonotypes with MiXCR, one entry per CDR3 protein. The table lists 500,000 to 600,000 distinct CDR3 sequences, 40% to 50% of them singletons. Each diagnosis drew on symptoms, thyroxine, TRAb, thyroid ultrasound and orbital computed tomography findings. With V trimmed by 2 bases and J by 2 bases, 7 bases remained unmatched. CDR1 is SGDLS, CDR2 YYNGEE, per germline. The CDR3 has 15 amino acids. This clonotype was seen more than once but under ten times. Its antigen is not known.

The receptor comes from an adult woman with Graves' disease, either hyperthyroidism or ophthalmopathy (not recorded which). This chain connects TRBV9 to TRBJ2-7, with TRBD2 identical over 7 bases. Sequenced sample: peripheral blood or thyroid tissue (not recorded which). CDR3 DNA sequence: TGTGCCAGCAGCGTTATGGGACTATTACCCTACGAGCAGTACTTC. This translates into CASSVMGLLPYEQYF.